Listed below are T cell receptor beta chains from one sample, sequenced in a study of cytomegalovirus exposure and HLA in healthy donors. Here immunoSEQ multiplex PCR was the method, and the copy in TCRdb shows in-frame clones only, minus some. The sample has 100,000 to 150,000 clones; less than 90% are singletons. Sequenced material: PBMCs. The receptors shown here come from a man aged 18 to 29 in good health and CMV-seropositive. Both conserved end residues are part of each CDR3. A D gene is named only where the DNA matches it firmly. The size field is filled for only some rows; it gives once, few, many or a size class.

>.|TRBV21-1|.|TRBJ2-3
CASSKTENDREETDTQYF
TGTGCCAGCAGCAAAACCGAAAACGACAGGGAGGAAACAGATACGCAGTATTTT
>.|TRBV28|.|TRBJ2-7
CASSPRADPLYEQYF
TGTGCCAGCAGTCCGAGGGCGGACCCGCTCTACGAGCAGTACTTC
>TRBD2|TRBV14|.|TRBJ2-5
CASSQGQRGGGETQYF
TGTGCCAGCAGCCAAGGGCAGCGGGGGGGCGGTGAGACCCAGTACTTC
>.|TRBV7-8|.|TRBJ1-5
CASSLKDNYNQPQHF
TGTGCCAGCAGCTTAAAGGACAATTACAATCAGCCCCAGCATTTT
>TRBD1|TRBV27|few|TRBJ2-7
CASSTRDRGLYEQYF
TGTGCCAGCAGTACCCGGGACAGGGGGTTGTACGAGCAGTACTTC
>TRBD1|TRBV5-8|once|TRBJ1-1
CASNPGQGADTEAFF
TGTGCCAGCAACCCAGGACAGGGGGCTGACACTGAAGCTTTCTTT
>.|TRBV11-2|once|TRBJ1-1
CASSHRQAGWNTEAFF
TGTGCCAGCAGCCATCGGCAGGCGGGTTGGAACACTGAAGCTTTCTTT
>.|TRBV11-2|.|TRBJ1-1
CASSLQGNTEAFF
TGTGCCAGCAGCTTACAGGGGAACACTGAAGCTTTCTTT
>.|TRBV19|.|TRBJ1-3
CASRVGGNSGNTIYF
TGTGCCAGCCGAGTCGGGGGGAACTCTGGAAACACCATATATTTT
>.|TRBV2|.|TRBJ1-2
CASSEDRDGYTF
TGTGCCAGCAGTGAAGACAGGGATGGCTACACCTTC
>.|TRBV5-1|once|TRBJ1-2
CASSFGTPYGYTF
TGCGCCAGCAGCTTTGGGACACCCTATGGCTACACCTTC
>.|TRBV18|.|TRBJ1-1
CASSHPNTDTEAFF
TGTGCCAGCTCCCATCCTAACACAGACACTGAAGCTTTCTTT
>.|TRBV28|.|TRBJ1-1
CARLLTGPGSEAFF
TGTGCCAGATTACTGACAGGTCCCGGCTCTGAAGCCTTCTTT
>TRBD1|TRBV29-1|.|TRBJ1-1
CSVSQGDVVEAFF
TGCAGCGTTAGCCAGGGGGATGTCGTTGAAGCTTTCTTT
>.|TRBV9|.|TRBJ2-7
CASSVGPATYEQYF
TGTGCCAGCAGCGTAGGGCCCGCAACCTACGAGCAGTACTTC
>.|TRBV7-2|.|TRBJ2-3
CASSYPPFSTDTQYF
TGTGCCAGCAGCTATCCCCCATTTAGCACAGATACGCAGTATTTT
>TRBD2|TRBV13|.|TRBJ2-1
CASSLGTSGDNEQFF
TGTGCCAGCAGCTTAGGGACTAGCGGCGACAATGAGCAGTTCTTC
>.|TRBV6-5|.|TRBJ1-5
CASGALNQPQHF
TGTGCCAGCGGGGCACTAAATCAGCCCCAGCATTTT
>TRBD1|TRBV30|.|TRBJ1-4
CAWNEQGAIEKLFF
TGTGCCTGGAACGAACAGGGGGCCATTGAAAAACTGTTTTTT
>.|TRBV28|.|TRBJ1-4
CASSLGRINEKLFF
TGTGCCAGCAGTTTGGGGAGGATTAATGAAAAACTGTTTTTT
>TRBD2|TRBV2|.|TRBJ2-7
CASSPTSPVDEQYF
TGTGCCAGCAGCCCGACTAGCCCTGTGGACGAGCAGTACTTC
>.|TRBV27|few|TRBJ1-2
CASSLFGSNYGYTF
TGTGCCAGCAGTTTATTCGGGAGCAACTATGGCTACACCTTC
>.|TRBV10-2|few|TRBJ1-5
CASSQSNQPQHF
TGCGCCAGCAGCCAGAGCAATCAGCCCCAGCATTTT
>.|TRBV9|.|TRBJ1-6
CASSPGNSPLHF
TGTGCCAGCAGCCCAGGGAATTCACCCCTCCACTTT
>.|TRBV7-9|.|TRBJ1-1
CASTQSRVGDTEAFF
TGTGCCAGCACCCAAAGCAGGGTAGGGGACACTGAAGCTTTCTTT
>.|TRBV18|.|TRBJ1-1
CASSPPGSTEAFF
TGTGCCAGCTCACCACCAGGGAGCACTGAAGCTTTCTTT
>TRBD1|TRBV5-5|.|TRBJ2-7
CASSFRDRGTYEQYF
TGTGCCAGCAGCTTCCGGGACAGAGGGACCTACGAGCAGTACTTC
>.|TRBV5-1|.|TRBJ2-7
CASSLGLSSYEQYF
TGCGCCAGCAGCTTGGGCCTGAGCTCCTACGAGCAGTACTTC
>.|TRBV6-5|.|TRBJ2-3
CASSYLDTDTQYF
TGTGCCAGCAGTTACTTAGACACAGATACGCAGTATTTT
>.|TRBV29-1|.|TRBJ1-2
CSVEDLGGAWGYTF
TGCAGCGTTGAAGATCTAGGGGGGGCCTGGGGCTACACCTTC
>TRBD2|TRBV5-1|.|TRBJ2-5
CASSPSGGAGETQYF
TGCGCCAGCAGCCCCAGCGGGGGGGCCGGGGAGACCCAGTACTTC
>.|TRBV11-2|.|TRBJ1-2
CASSSGFYGYTF
TGTGCCAGCAGCTCGGGGTTCTATGGCTACACCTTC
>TRBD1|TRBV5-6|.|TRBJ1-2
CASSVGTGHYGYTF
TGTGCCAGCAGCGTGGGGACAGGGCACTATGGCTACACCTTC
>TRBD2|TRBV18|.|TRBJ2-3
CASSPPGLGSYF
TGTGCCAGCTCACCGCCGGGACTAGGGTCGTATTTT